Detailed here is one T cell receptor beta chain. Its antigen is undetermined. The data derive from a study of T cells in localized non-small cell lung cancer. Measured with immunoSEQ multiplex PCR; TCRdb has only the in-frame clones, and not every one. This table has 20,000 to 25,000 clones, approximately 91% appearing once. Trimming cost V 4 bases and J 4 bases; bases outside gene matches: 10. The CDR3 is 15 amino acids. Germline V gene data show CDR1 as SGHRS and CDR2 as YFSETQ. Study-wide results and limits: Investigators sequenced only a single tumor region, leaving heterogeneity possible. Uninvolved adjacent lung had the highest recorded T cell clonality, with tumor below it. There was an association of higher blood T cell density with longer overall survival. Among the top 100 tumor clones, a median around 57 appeared in adjacent lung.

This material consisted of peripheral blood, taken before any cancer treatment. The rearrangement uses TRBV5-1 and TRBJ1-1; 7 bases agree with TRBD1. The origin of this receptor is a male donor older than 55 with stage I lung adenocarcinoma. This chain's CDR3 is CASSGGGQSGTEAFF. Here the CDR3 DNA reads TGCGCCAGCAGCGGTGGGGGACAGTCCGGCACTGAAGCTTTCTTT. Together with reference TRBV5-1 and TRBJ1-1, the CDR3 gives the full variable domain: KAGVTQTPRYLIKTRGQQVTLSCSPISGHRSVSWYQQTPGQGLQFLFEYFSETQRNKGNFPGRFSGRQFSNSRSEMNVSTLELGDSALYLCASSGGGQSGTEAFFGQGTRLTVV.